This T cell receptor beta chain was sequenced in a study of shared clonotypes between healthy human individuals. This CDR3 has 14 amino acids. Trimming pared 9 bases from V and 3 bases from J, leaving 15 bases between. The germline gives CDR1 MRHNA, CDR2 SNTAGT. Data came from immunoSEQ multiplex PCR; TCRdb stores just in-frame clones and leaves some out. The sample lists roughly 300,000 clones, around 87% occurring once. The source material was memory CD8+ T cells sorted from blood. The sample's subset: CD45RO+ cells pooled with CCR7-negative TemRA cells. The gene calls are TRBV6-4 and TRBJ1-5; the D is unclear. The TCR sequence derives from a man younger than 35 in good health. The CDR3 sequence is CASRPGPTNQPQHF. In DNA form, the CDR3 reads TGTGCCAGTCGGCCTGGGCCTACCAATCAGCCCCAGCATTTT.